Listed below are T cell receptor beta chains from one sample, sequenced in a study of cytomegalovirus exposure and HLA in healthy donors. Clones were read by immunoSEQ multiplex PCR, and TCRdb kept only the in-frame ones, dropping some. This sample's table reports some 84,000 clones. The sample taken for sequencing was PBMCs. The receptors originated from a man in his fifties in good health and CMV-seronegative. The CDR3 runs from the conserved cysteine through the conserved F or W. D genes are given only for firm matches.

v_gene	d_gene	j_gene	CDR3aa	CDR3nt
TRBV4-2	.	TRBJ1-6	CASSQDGGHQHNSPLHF	TGTGCCAGCAGCCAAGATGGGGGACATCAGCATAATTCACCCCTCCACTTT
TRBV18	.	TRBJ1-4	CASSPREVEKLFF	TGTGCCAGCTCACCACGCGAAGTAGAAAAACTGTTTTTT
TRBV2	TRBD2	TRBJ2-5	CASILAAGGPSYQETQYF	TGTGCCAGCATCTTGGCGGCGGGGGGGCCTAGTTACCAAGAGACCCAGTACTTC
TRBV7-6	TRBD2	TRBJ2-1	CASSLPYSGGYNEQFF	TGTGCCAGCAGCTTACCATATAGCGGGGGCTACAATGAGCAGTTCTTC
TRBV4-3	TRBD2	TRBJ2-3	CASSRGSGGERATQYF	TGCGCCAGCAGCCGAGGTAGCGGGGGGGAGAGGGCTACGCAGTATTTT
TRBV9	.	TRBJ1-6	CASSVRGRDNSPLHF	TGTGCCAGCAGCGTTCGCGGCAGGGATAATTCACCCCTCCACTTT
TRBV5-1	.	TRBJ2-1	CASSLQGWNNEQFF	TGCGCCAGCAGCTTGCAGGGTTGGAACAATGAGCAGTTCTTC
TRBV9	.	TRBJ2-3	CASSSFGDVTDTQYF	TGTGCCAGCAGCTCATTTGGAGATGTAACAGATACGCAGTATTTT
TRBV5-1	.	TRBJ1-4	CASSPRGRGPNEKLFF	TGCGCCAGCAGCCCGCGAGGAAGGGGTCCAAATGAAAAACTGTTTTTT
TRBV6-5	.	TRBJ2-5	CASSYSGGVETQYF	TGTGCCAGCAGTTACTCCGGCGGGGTAGAGACCCAGTACTTC
TRBV18	TRBD1	TRBJ1-2	CASSRDRDYGYTF	TGTGCCAGCTCACGGGACAGGGACTATGGCTACACCTTC
TRBV9	TRBD1	TRBJ1-2	CASSVDKGQSYGYTF	TGTGCCAGCAGCGTAGACAAGGGACAGTCCTATGGCTACACCTTC
TRBV19	.	TRBJ2-1	CASSVQGQNEQFF	TGTGCCAGTAGTGTACAGGGTCAGAATGAGCAGTTCTTC
TRBV7-2	.	TRBJ2-7	CASSLVGSAYEQYF	TGTGCCAGCAGCTTAGTGGGCAGTGCCTACGAGCAGTACTTC
TRBV7-2	.	TRBJ1-1	CASVRGRMNTEAFF	TGTGCCAGCGTCAGGGGCAGGATGAACACTGAAGCTTTCTTT
TRBV6-6	TRBD1	TRBJ2-7	CASSFDRDYEQYF	TGTGCCAGCAGTTTCGACAGGGACTACGAGCAGTACTTC
TRBV7-3	.	TRBJ2-2	CASSPRGPTGGDTGELFF	TGTGCCAGCAGCCCTAGGGGCCCTACAGGGGGGGACACCGGGGAGCTGTTTTTT
TRBV10-2	TRBD2	TRBJ2-3	CASSTAGGPDTQYF	TGCGCCAGCAGTACAGCGGGGGGCCCCGATACGCAGTATTTT
TRBV10-2	TRBD1	TRBJ2-1	CASSESQGQGGNNEQFF	TGCGCCAGCAGTGAGTCACAGGGACAGGGGGGAAACAATGAGCAGTTCTTC
TRBV19	TRBD2	TRBJ2-1	CASSALAGEIDEQFF	TGTGCCAGTAGTGCCTTAGCGGGGGAGATCGATGAGCAGTTCTTC
TRBV6-5	.	TRBJ1-1	CASSYGATEAFF	TGTGCCAGCAGTTACGGGGCCACTGAAGCTTTCTTT
TRBV11-2	TRBD1	TRBJ2-5	CASSLGQGGETQYF	TGTGCCAGCAGCTTAGGACAGGGGGGAGAGACCCAGTACTTC
TRBV4-1	.	TRBJ1-1	CASRIGGFMNTEAFF	TGCGCCAGCAGGATAGGGGGTTTTATGAACACTGAAGCTTTCTTT
TRBV5-1	TRBD1	TRBJ1-3	CASSTGTGGNTIYF	TGCGCCAGCAGCACCGGGACAGGTGGAAACACCATATATTTT
TRBV5-1	.	TRBJ2-5	CASSFAGGQETQYF	TGCGCCAGCAGCTTCGCCGGGGGCCAAGAGACCCAGTACTTC
TRBV29-1	.	TRBJ1-1	CSVEDRSEAFF	TGCAGCGTTGAAGATAGAAGTGAAGCTTTCTTT
TRBV4-2	TRBD1	TRBJ2-7	CASSPELRTGRYF	TGTGCCAGCAGCCCAGAGTTAAGGACAGGAAGGTACTTC
TRBV27	.	TRBJ1-1	CASSYSGSTEAFF	TGTGCCAGCAGTTATTCAGGTTCCACTGAAGCTTTCTTT
TRBV6-5	TRBD2	TRBJ2-7	CASSGTTYEQYF	TGTGCCAGCAGCGGGACTACCTACGAGCAGTACTTC
TRBV5-1	.	TRBJ1-4	CASSLAGPGKLFF	TGCGCCAGCAGCTTGGCCGGGCCGGGGAAACTGTTTTTT
TRBV28	TRBD1	TRBJ1-3	CATLGQGVSGNTIYF	TGTGCCACCTTAGGACAGGGAGTTTCTGGAAACACCATATATTTT
TRBV6-1	.	TRBJ2-5	CASSESLQETQYF	TGTGCCAGCAGCGAGTCACTACAAGAGACCCAGTACTTC
TRBV28	.	TRBJ1-3	CASSFGNTIYF	TGTGCCAGCAGTTTCGGGAACACCATATATTTT
TRBV6-5	TRBD2	TRBJ2-1	CASSQRLAGGGEQFF	TGTGCCAGCAGCCAGCGACTAGCGGGGGGAGGTGAGCAGTTCTTC
TRBV6-1	.	TRBJ1-5	CASRQWGGNQPQHF	TGTGCCAGCAGACAATGGGGGGGAAATCAGCCCCAGCATTTT
TRBV5-1	.	TRBJ2-2	CASARGLNTGELFF	TGCGCCAGCGCGCGGGGCCTGAACACCGGGGAGCTGTTTTTT
TRBV28	TRBD1	TRBJ1-6	CASSYPTGNSPLHF	TGTGCCAGCAGTTACCCGACAGGGAATTCACCCCTCCACTTT
TRBV7-3	TRBD1	TRBJ2-7	CASSSTGGEGEQYF	TGTGCCAGCAGCTCGACAGGGGGAGAGGGCGAGCAGTACTTC
TRBV9	TRBD2	TRBJ2-5	CASSVGLAGGGQETQYF	TGTGCCAGCAGCGTAGGCCTAGCGGGGGGGGGCCAAGAGACCCAGTACTTC
TRBV6-1	TRBD1	TRBJ2-7	CASDIGQGLEQYF	TGTGCCAGCGATATCGGACAGGGACTCGAGCAGTACTTC
TRBV28	TRBD1	TRBJ1-6	CASSRRTGGNSPLHF	TGTGCCAGCAGCCGACGGACAGGGGGGAATTCACCCCTCCACTTT
TRBV28	.	TRBJ1-1	CASSSVGGGNTEAFF	TGTGCCAGCAGTTCTGTAGGGGGGGGCAACACTGAAGCTTTCTTT